The T cell receptor beta chain under discussion was sequenced for a study of PD-1 blockade in classical Hodgkin lymphoma (dated by TCRdb to 2020 to 2022). Regarding the complete study: Nivolumab dosing was 3 mg/kg intravenously every 2 weeks, continuing until either disease progression or unacceptable toxicity. A peripheral blood immune signature of response to PD-1 blockade in classical Hodgkin lymphoma was defined using TCR beta sequencing and CyTOF. Results and caveats for the whole study, not just this receptor: The study covered only a single clinical trial cohort, and the causes of the repertoire differences, possibly disease activity or prior therapy, were still not defined. Patients starting nivolumab less than 1 year after ASCT had lower diversity and were excluded from later analyses to avoid confounding by immune reconstitution. A significant rise by C4D1 was seen in CD4+ but not CD8+ TCR diversity (p=0.0027 vs p=0.16), with the rise being most apparent in complete responders (p=0.02). Trial patients with a complete response had baseline diversity similar to that of newly diagnosed patients, while partial responders and progressors had significantly lower diversity. Baseline TCR diversity was reported to be lower in newly diagnosed patients than in healthy donors, and even lower in relapsed/refractory patients.

The meaning of the sample's time point label: cycle 2 day 1 (C2D1) of nivolumab. Every trial patient had relapsed following autologous stem cell transplantation, and prior brentuximab vedotin exposure was what differed among cohorts A, B and C. The trial cohort comprised 56 patients with relapsed/refractory classical Hodgkin lymphoma whose best overall responses were complete response, partial response or progressive disease. Trial patients were treated with single-agent nivolumab in the multi-cohort phase II CheckMate 205 trial. An independent review committee assessed best overall response by applying the 2007 International Working Group response criteria. PBMCs from the trial were collected at three points: immediately before nivolumab initiation (C1D1), and during therapy at cycle 2 day 1 and cycle 4 day 1. After peripheral blood was drawn into 8 mL Vacutainer Cell Preparation Tubes, PBMCs were isolated by centrifugation and then cryopreserved.

The Qiagen DNeasy kit was used to extract genomic DNA from unsorted PBMCs and from the negatively selected CD4+ and CD8+ fractions. TCR beta CDR3 regions were amplified by immunoSEQ multiplex PCR using primers annealing to V and J segments. A synthetic immune receptor repertoire was used to minimize amplification bias, and any remaining bias was removed computationally after sequencing. For the original study's pipeline: Custom Python scripts were used to quantify repertoire diversity as the Shannon entropy index. The unsorted, CD4+ and CD8+ repertoires were each analyzed separately, with the exception of combined analyses, where CD4+ and CD8+ sequences were merged in silico. Clonal expansion was defined as a frequency increase of at least 2-fold after treatment compared with C1D1, and clones undetected at baseline were assigned a pseudocount of 0.5. Clones with 0 or 1 copy at C1D1 were defined as singleton clones, while clones with 2 or more copies were defined as non-singleton clones. Clones expanded in unsorted samples were labelled as CD4+, CD8+ or unknown by matching protein sequences in sorted samples from the same patient. Diversity changes from C1D1 to C4D1 were tested in paired samples using Wilcoxon tests. TCRdb took this table from immuneACCESS and kept in-frame rearrangements with V and J called. Such tables lack part of the clones; where checked against another copy, unresolved V genes explain under half of the gap, and the rest is unexplained. V and J calls and clone size come straight from that table; D and trimming were deduced from the DNA. This sample has around 100,000 clones in its table, and roughly 91% of those were observed once. The ten largest make up under 7.5% of the sample.

V and J lose 3 bases and 0 bases, and a span of 12 bases separates them. Taken from the germline V gene, the CDR1 and CDR2 loops are SGDLS and YYNGEE. The CDR3, from cysteine to phenylalanine, totals 16 residues. Just CDR3 DNA is preserved here, 48 bases in frame from base 1. On this clone itself: Its antigen is currently not known. One base away there is no much larger clone; base qualities are not given.

The sequence was collected from a human donor with classical Hodgkin lymphoma. The chain links TRBV9 with TRBJ1-4, with the D gene not clear enough to name. The material was peripheral blood mononuclear cells (PBMCs), obtained before the second cycle of nivolumab. The bases are TGTGCCAGCAGCGCCGGTTTCGGGGCAACTAATGAAAAACTGTTTTTT. Translated, this gives CASSAGFGATNEKLFF.